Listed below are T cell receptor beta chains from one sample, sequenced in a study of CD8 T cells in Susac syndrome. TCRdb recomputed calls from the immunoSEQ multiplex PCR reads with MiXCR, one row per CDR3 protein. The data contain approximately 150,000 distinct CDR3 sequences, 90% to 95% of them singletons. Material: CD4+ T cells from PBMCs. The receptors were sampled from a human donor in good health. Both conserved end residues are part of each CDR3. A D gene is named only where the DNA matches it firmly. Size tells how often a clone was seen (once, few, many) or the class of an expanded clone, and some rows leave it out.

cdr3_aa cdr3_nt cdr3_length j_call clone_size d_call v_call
CASSSGSKKLFF TGTGCCAGCAGCTCCGGGAGTAAAAAACTGTTTTTT 12 TRBJ1-4 NA NA TRBV5-8
CASSGDGPDTQYF TGTGCCAGCAGCGGGGACGGCCCAGATACGCAGTATTTT 13 TRBJ2-3 NA NA TRBV7-8
CSVAQGAGNQPQHF TGCAGCGTTGCTCAGGGGGCAGGGAATCAGCCCCAGCATTTT 14 TRBJ1-5 NA TRBD1 TRBV29-1
CASSVSGLELGTEAFF TGTGCCAGCAGTGTTTCGGGCCTCGAGTTAGGCACTGAAGCTTTCTTT 16 TRBJ1-1 NA NA TRBV6-1
CATSQNRQDYGYTF TGTGCCACTTCACAAAACCGACAAGACTATGGCTACACCTTC 14 TRBJ1-2 NA NA TRBV2
CASSLEQDHNYGYTF TGTGCCAGCAGCTTGGAACAGGACCATAACTATGGCTACACCTTC 15 TRBJ1-2 NA NA TRBV13
CSGGVNTEAFF TGCAGCGGGGGAGTGAACACTGAAGCTTTCTTT 11 TRBJ1-1 NA NA TRBV29-1
CASSIGTGSGYTF TGTGCCAGTAGTATCGGGACGGGCAGCGGCTACACCTTC 13 TRBJ1-2 NA NA TRBV19
CSGIHGGGSNQPQHF TGCAGCGGCATCCACGGGGGGGGAAGCAATCAGCCCCAGCATTTT 15 TRBJ1-5 NA NA TRBV29-1
CASSYSAGGWYEQYF TGTGCCAGCAGTTACTCAGCGGGGGGGTGGTACGAGCAGTACTTC 15 TRBJ2-7 NA TRBD2 TRBV6-5
CSARDSPLDTQYF TGCAGTGCTAGAGATTCCCCGTTAGATACGCAGTATTTT 13 TRBJ2-3 NA NA TRBV20-1
CAWSISLAAGQFF TGTGCCTGGAGTATTAGCCTAGCGGCTGGGCAGTTCTTC 13 TRBJ2-1 NA TRBD2 TRBV30
CASSLYRGRDTEAFF TGTGCCAGCAGCCTATACAGGGGGCGCGACACTGAAGCTTTCTTT 15 TRBJ1-1 once TRBD1 TRBV7-9
CASSYGTSGGGLFF TGTGCCAGCAGCTACGGGACTAGCGGGGGAGGGCTGTTTTTT 14 TRBJ2-2 NA TRBD2 TRBV5-6
CASSLGTGSGYTF TGTGCCAGCAGCCTCGGGACAGGGAGTGGCTACACCTTC 13 TRBJ1-2 NA TRBD1 TRBV7-9
CASSLLLMNTEAFF TGTGCCAGCAGCTTATTGTTAATGAACACTGAAGCTTTCTTT 14 TRBJ1-1 NA NA TRBV7-9
CASSMARGSKNIQYF TGTGCCAGTAGTATGGCCCGGGGGTCCAAAAACATTCAGTACTTC 15 TRBJ2-4 NA NA TRBV19
CSVARTEGETQYF TGCAGCGTTGCCAGAACCGAGGGAGAGACCCAGTACTTC 13 TRBJ2-5 once NA TRBV29-1
CASSVARGSEQYF TGTGCCAGCAGTGTGGCGCGGGGCAGCGAGCAGTACTTC 13 TRBJ2-7 NA NA TRBV2
CAISAQGEGSNQPQHF TGTGCCATCAGTGCTCAGGGGGAAGGAAGCAATCAGCCCCAGCATTTT 16 TRBJ1-5 NA TRBD1 TRBV10-3
CASSQERDFQETQYF TGTGCCAGCAGCCAGGAGAGGGACTTTCAAGAGACCCAGTACTTC 15 TRBJ2-5 NA NA TRBV11-2
CATSKLRSGANVLTF TGTGCCACCAGCAAGCTTCGGTCCGGGGCCAACGTCCTGACTTTC 15 TRBJ2-6 once NA TRBV15
CASSQDSRAGRETQYF TGCGCCAGCAGCCAAGATTCGAGGGCGGGCCGAGAGACCCAGTACTTC 16 TRBJ2-5 once NA TRBV4-1
CASSVEATNTGELFF TGTGCCAGTAGTGTAGAGGCAACGAACACCGGGGAGCTGTTTTTT 15 TRBJ2-2 NA NA TRBV19
CASSQRGGQETQYF TGTGCCAGCAGCCAGCGTGGGGGACAAGAGACCCAGTACTTC 14 TRBJ2-5 NA NA TRBV3-1
CASSVGGTSGNTIYF TGTGCCAGCAGCGTAGGTGGAACCTCTGGAAACACCATATATTTT 15 TRBJ1-3 NA NA TRBV9
CASSGTGPGEKLFF TGCGCCAGCAGCGGGACAGGTCCGGGGGAAAAACTGTTTTTT 14 TRBJ1-4 NA TRBD1 TRBV5-1
CASSVDTYYGYTF TGCGCCAGCAGTGTGGACACCTACTATGGCTACACCTTC 13 TRBJ1-2 NA NA TRBV10-2
CSARDRQGFGYTF TGCAGTGCTAGAGATCGTCAGGGTTTTGGCTACACCTTC 13 TRBJ1-2 NA NA TRBV20-1
CASSPTDSYEQYF TGTGCCAGCTCACCTACAGACTCCTACGAGCAGTACTTC 13 TRBJ2-7 few NA TRBV18
CASSLGGADNQPQHF TGTGCCAGCAGCTTAGGAGGCGCGGACAATCAGCCCCAGCATTTT 15 TRBJ1-5 NA NA TRBV9
CASSPRTEAFF TGTGCCAGCAGCCCCCGAACTGAAGCTTTCTTT 11 TRBJ1-1 NA NA TRBV7-8
CATSDSKGPGETQYF TGTGCCACCAGCGATTCTAAGGGGCCAGGGGAGACCCAGTACTTC 15 TRBJ2-5 NA NA TRBV24-1
CASSHRTGELFF TGTGCCAGCAGCCACAGAACCGGGGAGCTGTTTTTT 12 TRBJ2-2 NA NA TRBV3-1
CSASRFAGGYTF TGTAGCGCCTCTCGGTTTGCGGGTGGCTACACCTTC 12 TRBJ1-2 NA NA TRBV29-1
CSVEDQRLDLVEQFF TGCAGCGTTGAAGACCAGCGACTAGACCTCGTTGAGCAGTTCTTC 15 TRBJ2-1 NA NA TRBV29-1
CASSAWGRGDTQYF TGTGCCAGCAGCGCATGGGGACGAGGAGATACGCAGTATTTT 14 TRBJ2-3 NA NA TRBV5-6
CASSLQKGSHEQYF TGTGCCAGCAGCCTACAAAAGGGTTCCCACGAGCAGTACTTC 14 TRBJ2-7 NA NA TRBV7-3
CASRLQAVIYEQYF TGTGCCAGCAGACTCCAAGCCGTGATCTACGAGCAGTACTTC 14 TRBJ2-7 NA NA TRBV6-5
CASSLDGGDEQFF TGTGCCAGCAGCTTGGACGGGGGCGATGAGCAGTTCTTC 13 TRBJ2-1 NA NA TRBV7-9
CSVRLAGGLSNEQFF TGCAGCGTTAGACTAGCGGGGGGGCTAAGCAATGAGCAGTTCTTC 15 TRBJ2-1 NA TRBD2 TRBV29-1
CASSLFSGQETQYF TGTGCCAGCAGCTTGTTCTCCGGACAAGAGACCCAGTACTTC 14 TRBJ2-5 NA NA TRBV5-8
CASSVGSGGSETQYF TGTGCCAGCAGCGTAGGATCGGGGGGCTCAGAGACCCAGTACTTC 15 TRBJ2-5 NA NA TRBV9
CSADSFMNTEAFF TGCAGTGCTGACAGCTTCATGAACACTGAAGCTTTCTTT 13 TRBJ1-1 once NA TRBV20-1
CASSLGQGAVQQYF TGTGCCAGCAGCCTCGGACAGGGGGCTGTGCAGCAGTACTTC 14 TRBJ2-7 NA TRBD1 TRBV3-1
CASSNGGNTEAFF TGTGCCAGCTCAAATGGAGGGAACACTGAAGCTTTCTTT 13 TRBJ1-1 NA NA TRBV18
CASTSRGNTGELFF TGCGCCAGCACGTCGAGGGGGAACACCGGGGAGCTGTTTTTT 14 TRBJ2-2 NA NA TRBV5-1
CASSQDRTVNTEAFF TGTGCCAGCAGCCAAGACCGGACAGTGAACACTGAAGCTTTCTTT 15 TRBJ1-1 once NA TRBV14
CASSFTSGGRDTQYF TGTGCCAGCAGCTTTACTAGCGGGGGCAGAGATACGCAGTATTTT 15 TRBJ2-3 NA TRBD2 TRBV11-2
CASRSGQGDSPLHF TGCGCCAGCAGATCCGGACAGGGTGATTCACCCCTCCACTTT 14 TRBJ1-6 NA TRBD1 TRBV5-1
CASDPSLDTEAFF TGTGCCAGCGACCCCAGCCTGGACACTGAAGCTTTCTTT 13 TRBJ1-1 NA NA TRBV6-1
CASSLLAGTQYF TGTGCCAGCAGTTTACTAGCGGGTACGCAGTATTTT 12 TRBJ2-3 NA TRBD2 TRBV12-3/TRBV12-4
CASSQDGDPSSYNEQFF TGTGCCAGCAGCCAAGATGGGGACCCCAGCTCCTACAATGAGCAGTTCTTC 17 TRBJ2-1 NA NA TRBV4-2
CASSFPGGEYEQYF TGCGCCAGCAGCTTCCCGGGGGGGGAATACGAGCAGTACTTC 14 TRBJ2-7 NA TRBD2 TRBV5-1
CASRKGPTSKEYF TGTGCCAGCAGAAAGGGACCAACCTCAAAGGAGTATTTT 13 TRBJ2-3 NA NA TRBV3-1
CASRPGQGGFSNQPQHF TGTGCCAGCAGACCGGGACAGGGTGGGTTTAGCAATCAGCCCCAGCATTTT 17 TRBJ1-5 NA TRBD1 TRBV6-1
CASKLLQDTEAFF TGTGCCAGCAAACTGTTACAAGACACTGAAGCTTTCTTT 13 TRBJ1-1 NA NA TRBV6-1
CSAREAANTEAFF TGCAGTGCTAGAGAAGCAGCCAACACTGAAGCTTTCTTT 13 TRBJ1-1 NA NA TRBV20-1
CATSDDNTGELFF TGTGCCACCAGTGACGACAATACCGGGGAGCTGTTTTTT 13 TRBJ2-2 NA NA TRBV24-1